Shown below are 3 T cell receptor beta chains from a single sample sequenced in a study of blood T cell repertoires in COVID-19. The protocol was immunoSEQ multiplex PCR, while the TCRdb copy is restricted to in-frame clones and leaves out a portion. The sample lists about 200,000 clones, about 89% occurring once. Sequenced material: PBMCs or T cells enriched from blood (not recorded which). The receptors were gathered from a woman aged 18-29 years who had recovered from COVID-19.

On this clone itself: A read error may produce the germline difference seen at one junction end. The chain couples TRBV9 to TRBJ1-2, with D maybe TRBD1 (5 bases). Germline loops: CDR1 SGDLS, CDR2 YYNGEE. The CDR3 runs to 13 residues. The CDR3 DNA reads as TGTGCCAGCAGAGAAATTTCCGGACAAAGCCATCACTTC. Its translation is CASREISGQSHHF.

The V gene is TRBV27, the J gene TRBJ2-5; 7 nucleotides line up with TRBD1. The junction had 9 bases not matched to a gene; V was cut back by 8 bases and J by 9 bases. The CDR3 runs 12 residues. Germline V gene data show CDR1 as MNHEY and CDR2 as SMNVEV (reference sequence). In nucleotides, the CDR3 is TGTGCCAGCGGACCCGACAGGGATCCCCAGTACTTC. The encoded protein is CASGPDRDPQYF.

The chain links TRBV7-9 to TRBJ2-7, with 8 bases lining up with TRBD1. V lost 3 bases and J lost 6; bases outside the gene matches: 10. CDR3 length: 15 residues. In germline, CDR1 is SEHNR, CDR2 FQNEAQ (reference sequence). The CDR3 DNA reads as TGTGCCAGCAGCTTTAACAGGGGGTTAGGCGGCGAGCAGTACTTC. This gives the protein CASSFNRGLGGEQYF.